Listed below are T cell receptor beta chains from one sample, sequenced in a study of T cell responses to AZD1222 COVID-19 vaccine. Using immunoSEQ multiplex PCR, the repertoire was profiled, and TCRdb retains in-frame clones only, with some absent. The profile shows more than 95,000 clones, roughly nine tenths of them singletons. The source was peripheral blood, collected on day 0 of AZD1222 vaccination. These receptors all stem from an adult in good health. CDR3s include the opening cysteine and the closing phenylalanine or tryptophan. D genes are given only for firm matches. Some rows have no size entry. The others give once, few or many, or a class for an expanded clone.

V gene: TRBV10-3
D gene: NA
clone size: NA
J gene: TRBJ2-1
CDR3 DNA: TGTGCCATCAGTGACTTGGCGGGAAAAGGCTACAATGAGCAGTTCTTC
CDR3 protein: CAISDLAGKGYNEQFF

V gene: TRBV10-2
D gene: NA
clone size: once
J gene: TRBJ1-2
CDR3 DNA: TGCGCCAGCAGTGGATTCCGGGGAGTATTAAGCTACACCTTC
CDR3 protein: CASSGFRGVLSYTF

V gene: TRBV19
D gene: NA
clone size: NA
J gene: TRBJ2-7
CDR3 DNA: TGTGCCAGTAGTATGTGGGGGATAACGTCGGGAAACTCCTACGAGCAGTACTTC
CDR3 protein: CASSMWGITSGNSYEQYF

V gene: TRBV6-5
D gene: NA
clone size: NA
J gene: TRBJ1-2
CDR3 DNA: TGTGCCAGCAGTTATTCCCCGGCTCCAGGATATGGCTACACCTTC
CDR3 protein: CASSYSPAPGYGYTF

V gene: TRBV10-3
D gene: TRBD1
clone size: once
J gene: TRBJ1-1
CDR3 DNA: TGTGCCATCAGTGAGGTAACAGGGGGCTGGAACACTGAAGCTTTCTTT
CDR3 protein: CAISEVTGGWNTEAFF

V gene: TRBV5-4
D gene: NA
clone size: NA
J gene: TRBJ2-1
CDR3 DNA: TGTGCCAGCAGCTTGGGCGGACAAGGGGGGGCTGAGCAGTTCTTC
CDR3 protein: CASSLGGQGGAEQFF

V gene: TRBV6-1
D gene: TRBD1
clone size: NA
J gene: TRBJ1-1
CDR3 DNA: TGTGCCAGCAGTAAAGCAGGGGGCGGTGAAGCTTTCTTT
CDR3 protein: CASSKAGGGEAFF

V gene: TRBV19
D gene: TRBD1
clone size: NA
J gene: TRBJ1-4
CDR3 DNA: TGTGCCAGTAGCCCCGGACAGGCCCTAGAAAATGAAAAACTGTTTTTT
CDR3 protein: CASSPGQALENEKLFF

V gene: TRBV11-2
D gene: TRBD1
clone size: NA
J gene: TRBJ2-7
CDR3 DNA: TGTGCCAGCAGCTGGACAGGCAAGGGCTACGAGCAGTACTTC
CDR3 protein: CASSWTGKGYEQYF

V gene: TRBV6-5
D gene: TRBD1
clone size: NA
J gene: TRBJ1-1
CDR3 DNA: TGTGCCAGCAGTTACGGTCAGGGGGAAATAGTCACTGAAGCTTTCTTT
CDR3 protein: CASSYGQGEIVTEAFF

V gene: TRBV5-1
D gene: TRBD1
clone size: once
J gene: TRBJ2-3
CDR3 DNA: TGCGCCAGCAGCCCGAGGACAGGGGCAGATACGCAGTATTTT
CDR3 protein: CASSPRTGADTQYF

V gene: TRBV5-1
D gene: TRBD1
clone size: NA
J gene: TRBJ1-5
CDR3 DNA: TGCGCCAGCACCCCCGACGGGGACAGGGCACAGCCCCAGCATTTT
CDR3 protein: CASTPDGDRAQPQHF

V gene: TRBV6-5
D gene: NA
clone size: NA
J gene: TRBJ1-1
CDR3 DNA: TGTGCCAGCAGGCCCATGTCATCTCGAACTGAAGCTTTCTTT
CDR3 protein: CASRPMSSRTEAFF

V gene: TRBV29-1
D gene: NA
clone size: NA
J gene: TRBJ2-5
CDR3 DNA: TGCAGCGTTCGGACCCAGCCGCGAGAGACCCAGTACTTC
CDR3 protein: CSVRTQPRETQYF

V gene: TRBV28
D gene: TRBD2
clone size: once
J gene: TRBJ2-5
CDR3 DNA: TGTGCCAGCAGTTTTAAATTAGCGGGAGGGTGGGAGACCCAGTACTTC
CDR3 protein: CASSFKLAGGWETQYF

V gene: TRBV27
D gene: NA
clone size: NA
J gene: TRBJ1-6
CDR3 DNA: TGTGCCAGCAGTTTATCCCCCTGGTCGCAGGGCGCTAATTCACCCCTCCACTTT
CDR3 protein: CASSLSPWSQGANSPLHF

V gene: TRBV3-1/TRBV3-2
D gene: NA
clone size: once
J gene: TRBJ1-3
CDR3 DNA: TGTGCCAGCAGCCGTAGCCTAAACACCATATATTTT
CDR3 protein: CASSRSLNTIYF

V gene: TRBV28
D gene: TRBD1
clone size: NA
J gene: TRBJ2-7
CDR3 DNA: TGTGCCAGTCGGATCGGACAGGGCTACGAGCAGTACTTC
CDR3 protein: CASRIGQGYEQYF

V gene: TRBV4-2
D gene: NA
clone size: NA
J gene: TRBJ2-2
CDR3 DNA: TGTGCCAGCAGCCACGGAGTACCCACCGGGGAGCTGTTTTTT
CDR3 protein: CASSHGVPTGELFF

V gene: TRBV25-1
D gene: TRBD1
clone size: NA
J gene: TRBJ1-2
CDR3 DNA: TGTGCCAGCAGCCACACCGACAGGGCACGCTATGGCTACACCTTC
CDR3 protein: CASSHTDRARYGYTF

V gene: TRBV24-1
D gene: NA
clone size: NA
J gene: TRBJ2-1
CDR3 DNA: TGTGCCACCATGGGGTTGGACCGGGATGAGCAGTTCTTC
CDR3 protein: CATMGLDRDEQFF

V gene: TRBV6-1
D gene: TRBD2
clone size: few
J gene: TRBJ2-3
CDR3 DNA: TGTGCCAGCAGTGGGATAGCGGGAGGGGGCGCAGATACGCAGTATTTT
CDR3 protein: CASSGIAGGGADTQYF

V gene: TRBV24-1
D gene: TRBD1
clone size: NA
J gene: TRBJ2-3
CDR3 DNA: TGTGCCACCAGTGGCCCGGGACAGCCAGGCACAGATACGCAGTATTTT
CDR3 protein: CATSGPGQPGTDTQYF

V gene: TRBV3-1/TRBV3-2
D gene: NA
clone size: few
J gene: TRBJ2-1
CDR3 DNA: TGTGCCAGCAGCCGTTTCTCCTACAATGAGCAGTTCTTC
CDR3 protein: CASSRFSYNEQFF

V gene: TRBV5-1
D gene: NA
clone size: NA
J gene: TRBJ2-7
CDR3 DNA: TGCGCCAGCAGCTTGACTTCCTACGAGCAGTACTTC
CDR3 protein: CASSLTSYEQYF

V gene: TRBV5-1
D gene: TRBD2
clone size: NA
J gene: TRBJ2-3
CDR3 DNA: TGCGCCAGCTCCTTCTTTGGGACTAGCGGGCCAACTAGCACAGATACGCAGTATTTT
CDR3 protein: CASSFFGTSGPTSTDTQYF

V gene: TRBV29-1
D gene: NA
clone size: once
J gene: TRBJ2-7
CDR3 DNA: TGCAGCCTGGAGGGGGCGCTTTTAGAGCTACGAAATCTCTACGAGCAGTACTTC
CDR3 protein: CSLEGALLELRNLYEQYF

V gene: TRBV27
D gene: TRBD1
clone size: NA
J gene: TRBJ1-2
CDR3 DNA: TGTGCCAGCAGTGCCGACAGGGGTAGTGGCTACACCTTC
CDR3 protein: CASSADRGSGYTF

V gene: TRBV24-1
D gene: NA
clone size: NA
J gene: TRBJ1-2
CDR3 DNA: TGTGCCACCAGTGATTATAGGGGCTACACCTTC
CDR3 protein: CATSDYRGYTF

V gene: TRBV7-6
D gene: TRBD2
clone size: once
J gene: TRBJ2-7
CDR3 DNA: TGTGCCAGCAGCTTAGTACTAGCGGGAGGGGGCCACGAGCAGTACTTC
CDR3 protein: CASSLVLAGGGHEQYF

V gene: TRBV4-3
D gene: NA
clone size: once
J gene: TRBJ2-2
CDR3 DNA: TGCGCCAGCAGCCAAGTCCAGGGGACGAACACCGGGGAGCTGTTTTTT
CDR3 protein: CASSQVQGTNTGELFF

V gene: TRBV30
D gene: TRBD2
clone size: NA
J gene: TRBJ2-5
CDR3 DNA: TGTGCCTGGAGTGTGGGGACTAGCGGGTTCCAAGAGACCCAGTACTTC
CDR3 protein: CAWSVGTSGFQETQYF

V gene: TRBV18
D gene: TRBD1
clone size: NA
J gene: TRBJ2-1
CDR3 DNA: TGTGCCAGCTCCCAGGACAGGGATAATGAGCAGTTCTTC
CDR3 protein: CASSQDRDNEQFF

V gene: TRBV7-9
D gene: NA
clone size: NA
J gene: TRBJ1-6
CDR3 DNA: TGTGCCAGCAGCTTAGGGCAGAGGAGGGGTTCACCCCTCCACTTT
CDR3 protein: CASSLGQRRGSPLHF

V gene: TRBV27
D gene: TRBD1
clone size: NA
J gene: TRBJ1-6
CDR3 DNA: TGTGCCAGCAGACCAGGGGGGGATAATTCACCCCTCCACTTT
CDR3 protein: CASRPGGDNSPLHF

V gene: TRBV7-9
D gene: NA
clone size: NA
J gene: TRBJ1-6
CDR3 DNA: TGTGCCAGCAGCTTTCGGACAGATAATTCACCCCTCCACTTT
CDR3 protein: CASSFRTDNSPLHF

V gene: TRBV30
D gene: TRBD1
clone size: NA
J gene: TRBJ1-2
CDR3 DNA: TGTGCCTGGAGCCCAGGGGGATGGGGCTACACCTTC
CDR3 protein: CAWSPGGWGYTF

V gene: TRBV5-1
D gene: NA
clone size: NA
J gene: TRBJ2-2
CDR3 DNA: TGCGCCAGCAGCTTGGACCCGGGCACCGGGGAGCTGTTTTTT
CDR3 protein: CASSLDPGTGELFF

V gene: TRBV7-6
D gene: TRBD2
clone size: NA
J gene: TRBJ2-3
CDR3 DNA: TGTGCCAGCAGCTCCCGGGGAGGGGACACAGATACGCAGTATTTT
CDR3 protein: CASSSRGGDTDTQYF

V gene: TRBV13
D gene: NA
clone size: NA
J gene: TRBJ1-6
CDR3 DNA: TGTGCCAGCAGCTTAGGCCTATCACCCCTCCACTTT
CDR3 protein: CASSLGLSPLHF

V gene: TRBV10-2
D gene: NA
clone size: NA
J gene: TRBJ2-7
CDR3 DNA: TGCGCCAGCGCGGGATTTGCTGCCTACGAGCAGTACTTC
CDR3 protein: CASAGFAAYEQYF

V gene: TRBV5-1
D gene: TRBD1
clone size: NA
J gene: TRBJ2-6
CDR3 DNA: TGCGCCAGCAGCTTGGTTTACCGGGACAGGGTCTCTGGGGCCAACGTCCTGACTTTC
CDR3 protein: CASSLVYRDRVSGANVLTF

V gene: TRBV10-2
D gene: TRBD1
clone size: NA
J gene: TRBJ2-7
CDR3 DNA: TGCGCCAGCAAGGGGGCAGTCGAGCAGTACTTC
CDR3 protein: CASKGAVEQYF

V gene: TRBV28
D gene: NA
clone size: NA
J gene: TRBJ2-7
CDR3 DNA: TGTGCCAGCAGTTTAAGGCAGGAATACGAGCAGTACTTC
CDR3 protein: CASSLRQEYEQYF

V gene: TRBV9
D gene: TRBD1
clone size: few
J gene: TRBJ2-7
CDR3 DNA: TGTGCCAGCAGCCCAGGACAGGGGCTAGGGGAGCAGTACTTC
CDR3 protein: CASSPGQGLGEQYF

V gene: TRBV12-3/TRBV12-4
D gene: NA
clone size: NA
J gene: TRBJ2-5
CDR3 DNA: TGTGCCAGCAGCCTTCGGGGGCAAGAGACCCAGTACTTC
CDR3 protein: CASSLRGQETQYF

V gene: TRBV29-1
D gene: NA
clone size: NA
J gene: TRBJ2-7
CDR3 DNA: TGCAGCGTTGAAGACCCAGGCTACGAGCAGTACTTC
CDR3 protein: CSVEDPGYEQYF

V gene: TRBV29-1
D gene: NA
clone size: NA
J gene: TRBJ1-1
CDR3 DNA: TGCAGCGTTTCTCGGGGATTGGAAGCTTTCTTT
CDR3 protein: CSVSRGLEAFF

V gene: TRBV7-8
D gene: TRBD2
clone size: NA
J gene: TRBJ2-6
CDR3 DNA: TGTGCCAGCAGCCCGGGACTAGCGCGAAAAAATTGGGGCTCTTTGCGGGCCAACGTCCTGACTTTC
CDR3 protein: CASSPGLARKNWGSLRANVLTF